This T cell receptor (beta chain) was found in a study of radiation and T cells in renal cell carcinoma. The V and J ends lost 3 bases and 8 bases respectively, with 21 bases between them. Germline V lookup: CDR1 SGDLS, CDR2 YYNGEE. This CDR3 comprises 16 residues. Clones were read by immunoSEQ multiplex PCR, and TCRdb kept only the in-frame ones, dropping some. The repertoire holds about 10,000 clones, with nearly 60% as singletons. Treatment given: treatment-naive control, cytoreductive nephrectomy. This clone is classed as medium-sized (0.01 to 0.1%). Source: tumor tissue, taken from a patient whose treatment was nephrectomy without radiotherapy. V and J are TRBV9 and TRBJ1-3; D not certain. The receptor was isolated from a middle-aged man with renal cell carcinoma. CDR3 in amino acids: CASSARLQEGRDTIYF. In DNA form, the CDR3 reads TGTGCCAGCAGCGCCCGCCTGCAGGAAGGAAGGGACACCATATATTTT.